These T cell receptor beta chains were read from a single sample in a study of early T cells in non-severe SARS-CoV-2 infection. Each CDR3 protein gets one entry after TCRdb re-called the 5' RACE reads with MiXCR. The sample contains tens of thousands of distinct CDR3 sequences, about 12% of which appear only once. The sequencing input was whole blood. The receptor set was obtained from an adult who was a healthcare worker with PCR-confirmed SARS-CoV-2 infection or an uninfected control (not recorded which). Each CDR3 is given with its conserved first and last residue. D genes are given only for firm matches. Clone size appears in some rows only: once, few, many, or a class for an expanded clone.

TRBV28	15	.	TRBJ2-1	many	CASSSRIGGYNEQFF	TGTGCCAGCAGTTCTCGTATAGGAGGGTACAATGAGCAGTTCTTC
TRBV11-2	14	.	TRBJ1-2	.	CASSPQAGSYGYTF	TGTGCCAGCAGTCCCCAGGCGGGTAGCTATGGCTACACCTTC
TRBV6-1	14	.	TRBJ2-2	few	CASSSRGQAGELFF	TGTGCCAGCAGTAGCCGGGGGCAGGCCGGGGAGCTGTTTTTT
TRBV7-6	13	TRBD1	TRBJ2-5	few	CASSRGGGETQYF	TGTGCCAGCAGCCGAGGGGGCGGAGAGACCCAGTACTTC
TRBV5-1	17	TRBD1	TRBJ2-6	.	CASSYQGAVSGANVLTF	TGCGCCAGCAGCTATCAGGGGGCAGTCTCTGGGGCCAACGTCCTGACTTTC
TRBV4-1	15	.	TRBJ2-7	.	CASSFPRGRPGEQYF	TGCGCCAGCAGCTTTCCCCGGGGCCGTCCGGGCGAGCAGTACTTC
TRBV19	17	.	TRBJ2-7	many	CASSIDLTGDLPYEQYF	TGTGCCAGTAGTATAGATTTAACAGGCGACCTCCCTTACGAGCAGTACTTC
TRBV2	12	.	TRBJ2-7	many	CASRDNYYEQYF	TGTGCCAGCAGGGACAACTACTACGAGCAGTACTTC
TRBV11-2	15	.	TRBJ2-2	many	CASAPRGGNTGELFF	TGTGCCAGTGCCCCCCGGGGAGGGAACACCGGGGAGCTGTTTTTT
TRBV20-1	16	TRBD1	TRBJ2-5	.	CSARDLDRGFKETQYF	TGCAGTGCTAGAGACCTCGACAGGGGGTTTAAAGAGACCCAGTACTTC
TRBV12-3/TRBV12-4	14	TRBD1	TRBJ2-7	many	CASKNRDRGLEQYF	TGTGCCAGCAAGAACCGGGACAGGGGACTCGAGCAGTACTTC
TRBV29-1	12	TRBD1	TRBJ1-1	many	CSVGTGGTEAFF	TGCAGCGTTGGGACAGGGGGGACTGAAGCTTTCTTT
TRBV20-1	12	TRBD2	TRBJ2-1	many	CSARASGAEQFF	TGCAGTGCTAGAGCTAGCGGGGCCGAGCAGTTCTTC
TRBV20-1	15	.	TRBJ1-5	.	CSAQRGTGPGQPQHF	TGCAGTGCTCAGAGAGGAACCGGGCCCGGTCAGCCCCAGCATTTT
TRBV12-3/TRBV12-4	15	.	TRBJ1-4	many	CASSPPGSSNEKLFF	TGTGCCAGCAGTCCGCCGGGTTCCTCTAATGAAAAACTGTTTTTT
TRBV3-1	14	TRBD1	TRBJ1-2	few	CASSQYDRDYGYTF	TGTGCCAGCAGCCAATACGACAGGGACTATGGCTACACCTTC
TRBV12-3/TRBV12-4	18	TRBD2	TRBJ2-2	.	CASTPGEAGGPNTGELFF	TGTGCCAGCACTCCGGGTGAAGCGGGGGGCCCGAACACCGGGGAGCTGTTTTTT
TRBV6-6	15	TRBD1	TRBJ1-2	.	CASSYSDRGPYGYTF	TGTGCCAGCAGTTACTCGGACAGGGGACCCTATGGCTACACCTTC
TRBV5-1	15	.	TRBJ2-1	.	CASRLDRAFLNEQFF	TGCGCCAGCAGGCTGGACAGAGCTTTTTTGAATGAGCAGTTCTTC
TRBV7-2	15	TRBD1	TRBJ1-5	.	CASSLGQGNNQPQHF	TGTGCCAGCAGCTTAGGACAGGGGAATAATCAGCCCCAGCATTTT
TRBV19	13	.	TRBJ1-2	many	CASSIYLNYGYTF	TGTGCCAGTAGTATTTACCTAAACTATGGCTACACCTTC